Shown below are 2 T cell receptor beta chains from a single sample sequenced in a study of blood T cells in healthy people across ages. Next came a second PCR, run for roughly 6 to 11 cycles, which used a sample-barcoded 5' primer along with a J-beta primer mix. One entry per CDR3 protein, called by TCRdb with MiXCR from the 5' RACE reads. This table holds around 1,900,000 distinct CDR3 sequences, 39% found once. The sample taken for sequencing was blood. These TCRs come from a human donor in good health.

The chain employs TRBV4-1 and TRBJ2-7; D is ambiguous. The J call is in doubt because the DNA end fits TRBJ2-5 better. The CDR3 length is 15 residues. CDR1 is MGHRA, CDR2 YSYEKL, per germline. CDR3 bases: TGCGCCAGCAGCCAAGGGGCCTTAGTAGGGGAGACCCAGTACTTC. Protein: CASSQGALVGETQYF.

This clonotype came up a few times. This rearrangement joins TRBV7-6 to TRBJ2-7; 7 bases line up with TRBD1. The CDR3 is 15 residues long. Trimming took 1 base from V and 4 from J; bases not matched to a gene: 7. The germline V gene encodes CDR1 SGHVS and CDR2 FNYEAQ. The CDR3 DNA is TGTGCCAGCAGCTTAGAGACAGGGATAGAGTACGAGCAGTACTTC. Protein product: CASSLETGIEYEQYF.